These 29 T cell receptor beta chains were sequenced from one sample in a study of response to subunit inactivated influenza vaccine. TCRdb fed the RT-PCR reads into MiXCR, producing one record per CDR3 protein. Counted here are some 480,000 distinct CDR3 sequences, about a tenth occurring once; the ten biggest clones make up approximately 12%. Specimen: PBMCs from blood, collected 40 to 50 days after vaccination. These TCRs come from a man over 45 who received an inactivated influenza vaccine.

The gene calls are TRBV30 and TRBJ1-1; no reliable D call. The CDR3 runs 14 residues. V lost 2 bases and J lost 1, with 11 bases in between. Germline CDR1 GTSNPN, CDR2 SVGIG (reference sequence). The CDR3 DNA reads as TGTGCCTGGAGTCCTCGAAGGCCGAACACTGAAGCTTTCTTT. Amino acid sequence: CAWSPRRPNTEAFF.

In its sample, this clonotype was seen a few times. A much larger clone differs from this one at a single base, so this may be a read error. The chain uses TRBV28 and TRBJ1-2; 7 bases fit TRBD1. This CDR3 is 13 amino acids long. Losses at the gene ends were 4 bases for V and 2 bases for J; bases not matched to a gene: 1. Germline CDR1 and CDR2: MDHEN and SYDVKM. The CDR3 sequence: CASSWGQNYGYTF. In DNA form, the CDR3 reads TGTGCCAGCAGTTGGGGACAGAACTATGGCTACACCTTC.

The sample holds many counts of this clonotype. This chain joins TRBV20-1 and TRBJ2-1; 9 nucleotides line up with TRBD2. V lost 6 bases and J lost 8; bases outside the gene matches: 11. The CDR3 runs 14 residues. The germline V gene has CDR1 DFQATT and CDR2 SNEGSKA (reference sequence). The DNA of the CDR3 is TGCAGTGCCGAGTGGGGTAGCGGGAGTGATGAGCAGTTCTTC. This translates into CSAEWGSGSDEQFF.

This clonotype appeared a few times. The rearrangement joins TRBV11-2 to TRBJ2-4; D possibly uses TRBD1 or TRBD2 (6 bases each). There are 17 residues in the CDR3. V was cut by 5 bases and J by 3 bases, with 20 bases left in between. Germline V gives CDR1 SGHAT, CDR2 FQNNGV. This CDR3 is CASSPGVGGWSKNIQYF. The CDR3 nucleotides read TGTGCCAGCAGCCCAGGGGTGGGGGGTTGGAGCAAAAACATTCAGTACTTC. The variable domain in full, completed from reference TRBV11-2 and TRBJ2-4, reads EAGVAQSPRYKIIEKRQSVAFWCNPISGHATLYWYQQILGQGPKLLIQFQNNGVVDDSQLPKDRFSAERLKGVDSTLKIQPAKLEDSAVYLCASSPGVGGWSKNIQYFGAGTRLSVL.

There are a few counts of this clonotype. The chain's CDR3 is CASSFLGSLGLPYEQYF. The CDR3 nucleotides read TGTGCCAGCAGCTTCCTTGGGAGTCTAGGCCTCCCCTACGAGCAGTACTTC. This chain links TRBV7-2 with TRBJ2-7, with D perhaps matching TRBD2 (5 bases). V lost 3 bases to trimming and J lost 2 bases, with 20 bases between them. Germline lookup yields CDR1 SGHTA and CDR2 FQGNSA. This CDR3 spans 17 amino acids.

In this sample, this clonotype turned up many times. The CDR3 sequence is CASSVAGGTDTQYF. DNA for the CDR3: TGTGCCAGCAGTGTAGCGGGAGGCACAGATACGCAGTATTTT. V usage is TRBV6-1 and J usage is TRBJ2-3; 9 bases line up with TRBD2. CDR1 is MNHNS and CDR2 is SASEGT in the germline V gene. After removal of 4 bases from V and 1 base from J, the junction contained 0 bases not matched to a gene. The CDR3 is 14 amino acids.

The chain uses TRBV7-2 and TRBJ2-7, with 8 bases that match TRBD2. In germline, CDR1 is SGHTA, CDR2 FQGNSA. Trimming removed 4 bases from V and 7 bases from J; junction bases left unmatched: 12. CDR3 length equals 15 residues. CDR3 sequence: CASSSAWRGAGEQYF. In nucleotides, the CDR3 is TGTGCCAGCAGCTCGGCTTGGCGGGGGGCCGGTGAGCAGTACTTC.

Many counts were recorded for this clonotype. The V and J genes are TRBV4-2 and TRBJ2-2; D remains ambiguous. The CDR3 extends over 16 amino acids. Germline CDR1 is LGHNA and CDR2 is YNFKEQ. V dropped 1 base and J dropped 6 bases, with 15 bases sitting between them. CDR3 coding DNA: TGTGCCAGCAGCCAAGGGCACAGTCTTAAGTCCGGGGAGCTGTTTTTT. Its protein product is CASSQGHSLKSGELFF.

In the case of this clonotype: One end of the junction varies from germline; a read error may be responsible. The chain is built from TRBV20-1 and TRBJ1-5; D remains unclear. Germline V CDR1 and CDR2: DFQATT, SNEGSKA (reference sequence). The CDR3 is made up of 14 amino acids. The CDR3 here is CSARDRFPNQPQHF. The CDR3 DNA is TGCAGTGCCAGAGATAGGTTCCCCAATCAGCCCCAGCATTTT.

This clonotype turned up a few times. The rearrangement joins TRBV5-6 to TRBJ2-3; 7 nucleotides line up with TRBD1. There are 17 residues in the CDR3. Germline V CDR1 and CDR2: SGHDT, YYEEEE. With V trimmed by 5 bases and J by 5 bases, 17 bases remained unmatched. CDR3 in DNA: TGTGCCAGCAGTTTTGGGGGACAGTTTAGTTTCAGAGATACGCAGTATTTT. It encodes CASSFGGQFSFRDTQYF.

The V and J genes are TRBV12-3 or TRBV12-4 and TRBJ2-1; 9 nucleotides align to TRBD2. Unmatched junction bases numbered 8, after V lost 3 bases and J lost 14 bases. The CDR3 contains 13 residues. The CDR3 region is CASSLGAGGPEFF. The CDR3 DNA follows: TGTGCCAGCAGTTTGGGAGCGGGGGGCCCAGAGTTCTTC.

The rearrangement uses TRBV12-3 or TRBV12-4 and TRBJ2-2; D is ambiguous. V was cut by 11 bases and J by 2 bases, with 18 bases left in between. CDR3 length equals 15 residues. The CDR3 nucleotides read TGTGCCTCCCAGACTTTAGGGCTAAACACCGGGGAGCTGTTTTTT. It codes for CASQTLGLNTGELFF.

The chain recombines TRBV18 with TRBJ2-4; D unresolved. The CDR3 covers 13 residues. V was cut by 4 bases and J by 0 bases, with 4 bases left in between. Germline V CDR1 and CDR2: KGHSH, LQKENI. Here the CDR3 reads CASSQLAKNIQYF. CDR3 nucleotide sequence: TGTGCCAGCTCACAGCTAGCCAAAAACATTCAGTACTTC.

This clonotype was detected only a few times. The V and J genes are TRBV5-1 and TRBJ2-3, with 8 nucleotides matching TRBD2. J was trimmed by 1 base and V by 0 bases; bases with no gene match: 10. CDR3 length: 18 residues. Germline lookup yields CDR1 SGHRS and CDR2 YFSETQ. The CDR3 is CASSLVAGRYPRTDTQYF. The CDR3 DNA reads TGCGCCAGCAGCTTGGTAGCGGGGCGGTACCCTCGCACAGATACGCAGTATTTT.

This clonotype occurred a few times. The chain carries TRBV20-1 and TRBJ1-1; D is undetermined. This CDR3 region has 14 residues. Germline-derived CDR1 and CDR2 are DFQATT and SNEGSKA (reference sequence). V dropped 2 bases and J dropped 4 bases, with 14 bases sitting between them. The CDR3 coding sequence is TGCAGTGCTAGAAACGAGTGGATCGGCACTGAAGCTTTCTTT. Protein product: CSARNEWIGTEAFF.

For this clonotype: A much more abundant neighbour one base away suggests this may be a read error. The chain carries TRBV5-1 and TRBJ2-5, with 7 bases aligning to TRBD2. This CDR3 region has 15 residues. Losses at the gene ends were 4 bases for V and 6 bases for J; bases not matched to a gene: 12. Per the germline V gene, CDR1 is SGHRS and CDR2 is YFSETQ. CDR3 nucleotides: TGCGCCAGCAGCCCCGGACTAGGAGGTACAAAGACCCAGTACTTC. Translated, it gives CASSPGLGGTKTQYF.

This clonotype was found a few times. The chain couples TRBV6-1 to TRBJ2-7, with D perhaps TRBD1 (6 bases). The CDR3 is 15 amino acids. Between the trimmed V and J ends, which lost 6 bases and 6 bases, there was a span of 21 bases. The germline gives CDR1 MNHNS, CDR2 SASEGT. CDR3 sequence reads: CASRNRGHLMGEQYF. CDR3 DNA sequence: TGTGCCAGCAGAAACCGGGGACACTTAATGGGCGAGCAGTACTTC.

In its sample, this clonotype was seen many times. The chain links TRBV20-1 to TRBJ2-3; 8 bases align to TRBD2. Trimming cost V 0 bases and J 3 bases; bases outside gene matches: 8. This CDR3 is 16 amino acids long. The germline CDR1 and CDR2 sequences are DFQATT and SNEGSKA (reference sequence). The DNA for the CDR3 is TGCAGTGCTAGAGATTGGGCGGGGGGAATAACAGATACGCAGTATTTT. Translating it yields CSARDWAGGITDTQYF.

CDR3 bases: TGTGCCAGCAGCGGAGTACCCACAGATACGCAGTATTTT. This encodes CASSGVPTDTQYF. The genes are TRBV9 and TRBJ2-3; D is undetermined. V was pared by 3 bases and J by 2 bases, with 7 bases between. Germline-derived CDR1 and CDR2 are SGDLS and YYNGEE. This CDR3 region has 13 residues. The full variable domain, rest sourced from reference TRBV9 and TRBJ2-3, is DSGVTQTPKHLITATGQRVTLRCSPRSGDLSVYWYQQSLDQGLQFLIQYYNGEERAKGNILERFSAQQFPDLHSELNLSSLELGDSALYFCASSGVPTDTQYFGPGTRLTVL.

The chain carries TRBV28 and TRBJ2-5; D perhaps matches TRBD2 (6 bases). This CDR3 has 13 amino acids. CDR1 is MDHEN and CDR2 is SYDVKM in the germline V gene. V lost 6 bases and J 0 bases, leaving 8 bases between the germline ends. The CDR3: CASSRGDQETQYF. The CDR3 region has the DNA TGTGCCAGCAGCCGCGGGGACCAAGAGACCCAGTACTTC.

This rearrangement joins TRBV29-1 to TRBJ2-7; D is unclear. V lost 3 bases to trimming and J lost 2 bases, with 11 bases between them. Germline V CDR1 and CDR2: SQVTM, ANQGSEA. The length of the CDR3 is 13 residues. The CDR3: CSVEGRGTYEQYF. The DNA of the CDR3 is TGCAGCGTTGAGGGCAGAGGAACCTACGAGCAGTACTTC.

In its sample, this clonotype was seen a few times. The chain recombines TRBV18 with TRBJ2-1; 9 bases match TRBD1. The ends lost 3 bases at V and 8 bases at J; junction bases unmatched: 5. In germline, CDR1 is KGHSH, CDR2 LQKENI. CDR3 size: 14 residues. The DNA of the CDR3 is TGTGCCAGCTCACCGGGACAGGGTATATATGAGCAGTTCTTC. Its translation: CASSPGQGIYEQFF.

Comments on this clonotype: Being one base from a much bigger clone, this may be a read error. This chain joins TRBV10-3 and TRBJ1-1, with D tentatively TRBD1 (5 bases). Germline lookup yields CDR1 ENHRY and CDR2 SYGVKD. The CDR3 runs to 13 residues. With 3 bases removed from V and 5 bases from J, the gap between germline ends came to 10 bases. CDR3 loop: CAISEPGRTEAFF. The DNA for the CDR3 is TGTGCCATCAGTGAACCGGGACGGACTGAAGCTTTCTTT.

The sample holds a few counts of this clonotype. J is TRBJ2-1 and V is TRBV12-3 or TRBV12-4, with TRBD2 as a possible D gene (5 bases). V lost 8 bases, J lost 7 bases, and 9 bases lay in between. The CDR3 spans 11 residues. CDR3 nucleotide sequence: TGTGCCAGCCTTTCGGGAAATGAGCAGTTCTTC. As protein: CASLSGNEQFF.

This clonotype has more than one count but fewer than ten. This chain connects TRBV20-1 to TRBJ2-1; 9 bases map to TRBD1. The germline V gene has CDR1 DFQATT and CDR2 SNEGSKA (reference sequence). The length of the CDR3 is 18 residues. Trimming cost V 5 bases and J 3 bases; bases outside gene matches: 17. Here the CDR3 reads CSAYSGDRVLLNYNEQFF. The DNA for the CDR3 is TGCAGTGCTTACTCCGGGGACAGGGTGCTCCTTAACTACAATGAGCAGTTCTTC.

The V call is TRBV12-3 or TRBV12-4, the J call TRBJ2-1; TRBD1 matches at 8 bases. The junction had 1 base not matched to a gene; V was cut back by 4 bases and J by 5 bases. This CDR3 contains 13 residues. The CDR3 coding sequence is TGTGCCAGCAGTTCGACAGGGGACAATGAGCAGTTCTTC. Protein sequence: CASSSTGDNEQFF.

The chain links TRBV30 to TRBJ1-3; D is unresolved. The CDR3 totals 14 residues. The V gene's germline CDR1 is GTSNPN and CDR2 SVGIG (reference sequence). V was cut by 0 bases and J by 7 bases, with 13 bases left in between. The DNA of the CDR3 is TGTGCCTGGAGTGTTCCAGAGAGGTGGAACACCATATATTTT. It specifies CAWSVPERWNTIYF.

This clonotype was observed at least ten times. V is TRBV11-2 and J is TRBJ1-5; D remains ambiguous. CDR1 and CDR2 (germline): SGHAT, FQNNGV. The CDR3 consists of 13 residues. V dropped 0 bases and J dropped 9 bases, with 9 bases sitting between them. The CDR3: CASSLDRGGPQHF. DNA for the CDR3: TGTGCCAGCAGCTTAGATCGGGGTGGGCCCCAGCATTTT.

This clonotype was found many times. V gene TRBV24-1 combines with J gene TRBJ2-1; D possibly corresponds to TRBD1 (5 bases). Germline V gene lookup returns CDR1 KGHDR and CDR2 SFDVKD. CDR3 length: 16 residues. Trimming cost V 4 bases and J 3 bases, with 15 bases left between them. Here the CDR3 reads CATSEGRTSFYNEQFF. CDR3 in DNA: TGTGCCACCAGTGAGGGGCGGACGAGCTTCTACAATGAGCAGTTCTTC.